This is a list of T cell receptor beta chains from one sample in a study of PD-1 blockade in classical Hodgkin lymphoma. Sequencing was performed with immunoSEQ multiplex PCR; in TCRdb, only in-frame clones are kept and a portion is missing. The table includes fewer than 90,000 clones, 75% to 90% detected once. The specimen comprised peripheral blood mononuclear cells (PBMCs), sampled at baseline. These receptors were taken from a human donor with classical Hodgkin lymphoma. Each CDR3 is given with its conserved first and last residue. D genes are given only for firm matches. Expanded clones get a size class; other rows say once, few or many, or leave the size out.

V	J	D	size	DNA	CDR3
TRBV28	TRBJ2-7	TRBD2	-	TGTGCCAGCACCTTCACTAGCGGGAACGAACAGTACTTC	CASTFTSGNEQYF
TRBV15	TRBJ1-2	-	-	TGTGCCACCAGCAGAGATTTCACAGGGACTAACTATGGCTACACCTTC	CATSRDFTGTNYGYTF
TRBV27	TRBJ2-7	-	-	TGTGCCAGCAGTTTATATGGCGAGCAGTACTTC	CASSLYGEQYF
TRBV5-1	TRBJ1-1	TRBD1	-	TGCGCCAGCACCCCCGGGGGACAGGGGGCGCTTGGGACTGAAGCTTTCTTT	CASTPGGQGALGTEAFF
TRBV9	TRBJ2-2	-	-	TGTGCCAGCAGCGTAGTTGCGGCTAACACCGGGGAGCTGTTTTTT	CASSVVAANTGELFF
TRBV2	TRBJ2-1	TRBD1	-	TGTGCCAGCAGTGGACGGACAGGTCACACCTACAATGAGCAGTTCTTC	CASSGRTGHTYNEQFF
TRBV27	TRBJ1-4	TRBD1	-	TGTGCCAGCAGTGGATCCGGGACAGGGGAAGAAAAACTGTTTTTT	CASSGSGTGEEKLFF
TRBV7-2	TRBJ1-1	-	-	TGTGCCAGCACCTCGGGGGCAGGGGCTCGCGGGACTGAAGCTTTCTTT	CASTSGAGARGTEAFF
TRBV4-1	TRBJ1-1	-	-	TGCGCCAGCAGCCTCCACGGGGGGACTTTCTTT	CASSLHGGTFF
TRBV7-9	TRBJ1-1	TRBD1	-	TGTGCCAGCAGCTCAGATCGGACAGGGGTTAACACTGAAGCTTTCTTT	CASSSDRTGVNTEAFF
TRBV29-1	TRBJ2-7	TRBD2	-	TGCAGCGTAAATAGCGGGAACTGGTACGAGCAGTACTTC	CSVNSGNWYEQYF
TRBV7-2	TRBJ1-4	TRBD1	-	TGTGCCAGCAGCTTAGAGACAGGGGGCAGGGGAAAACTGTTTTTT	CASSLETGGRGKLFF
TRBV28	TRBJ1-1	-	-	TGTGCCAGCAGTCCAGGCGGTTGGGCTGATGATTTCTTT	CASSPGGWADDFF
TRBV7-9	TRBJ2-3	TRBD1	-	TGTGCCAGCAGCTGGACAGGAGGATCAGATACGCAGTATTTT	CASSWTGGSDTQYF
TRBV14	TRBJ1-1	-	-	TGTGCCAGCAGCCAAGATCTGGGGGTCGGGAGGACTGAAGCTTTCTTT	CASSQDLGVGRTEAFF
TRBV2	TRBJ1-1	-	-	TGTGCCAGCAGTGAAAATTGGGGTACTGAAGCTTTCTTT	CASSENWGTEAFF
TRBV29-1	TRBJ2-7	-	-	TGCAGCGCTAAAGACAGTACCTCCTACGAGCAGTACTTC	CSAKDSTSYEQYF
TRBV7-2	TRBJ1-4	TRBD1	-	TGTGCCAGCAGCTCCGGGACAGGGTTTGAAAAACTGTTTTTT	CASSSGTGFEKLFF
TRBV6-1	TRBJ1-3	-	-	TGTGCCAGCAGTGCTTTGACAGCCTCTGGAAACACCATATATTTT	CASSALTASGNTIYF
TRBV7-6	TRBJ1-1	-	-	TGTGCCAGCAGCTTAGACGGGCAACCTAACACTGAAGCTTTCTTT	CASSLDGQPNTEAFF
TRBV6-6	TRBJ1-1	-	-	TGTGCCAGCAGTTACTCGGGGGGAGGTACTGAAGCTTTCTTT	CASSYSGGGTEAFF
TRBV28	TRBJ2-3	TRBD2	-	TGTGCCAGCAGCCCCCCCCTAGCGGGTCGAAGGGCTAGCACAGATACGCAGTATTTT	CASSPPLAGRRASTDTQYF
TRBV4-3	TRBJ2-7	-	many	TGCGCCAGCAGCCAAACCCATCATAACAGAATCTACGAGCAGTACTTC	CASSQTHHNRIYEQYF
TRBV9	TRBJ2-1	-	once	TGTGCCAGCAGCGTAGGTGGTACCGGGAACAATGAGCAGTTCTTC	CASSVGGTGNNEQFF
TRBV29-1	TRBJ1-1	-	-	TGCAGCGTTGAGGGGACGTCTGAAGCTTTCTTT	CSVEGTSEAFF
TRBV29-1	TRBJ2-2	-	-	TGCAGCGTCACCGGGGACGGGGAGCTGTTTTTT	CSVTGDGELFF
TRBV4-3	TRBJ1-2	-	-	TGCGCCAGCAGCCAAGATCCGCGGGGGAACTATGGCTACACCTTC	CASSQDPRGNYGYTF
TRBV2	TRBJ1-2	TRBD1	-	TGTGCCAGCAGCCGGGACAGGGTCGGGGATGGCTACACCTTC	CASSRDRVGDGYTF
TRBV30	TRBJ1-3	-	-	TGTGCCTGGGGCCGGGGGGCAGGAAACACCATATATTTT	CAWGRGAGNTIYF
TRBV29-1	TRBJ2-2	TRBD1	-	TGCAGCGGGATTGACAGGGACAACACCGGGGAGCTGTTTTTT	CSGIDRDNTGELFF
TRBV4-1	TRBJ2-1	-	-	TGCGCCAGCAGCCAAGATTTGGGAAGTGAGCAGTTCTTC	CASSQDLGSEQFF
TRBV10-2	TRBJ2-1	TRBD1	once	TGCGCCAGCAGTGGGCCCTACCAGGGGGCAAATGAGCAGTTCTTC	CASSGPYQGANEQFF
TRBV27	TRBJ2-7	TRBD2	-	TGTGCCAGCAGTTTGGCTAGCGGGAGCTACGAGCAGTACTTC	CASSLASGSYEQYF
TRBV19	TRBJ2-3	-	-	TGTGCCAGTAGAAATGGGAGGTTTCGGGATACGCAGTATTTT	CASRNGRFRDTQYF
TRBV14	TRBJ2-1	TRBD1	-	TGTGCCAGCAGCCAAGGGGACAGGGGGCCTTTAGATGAGCAGTTCTTC	CASSQGDRGPLDEQFF
TRBV25-1	TRBJ1-5	-	-	TGTGCCAGCTACCGGGGCCAGCCCCAGCATTTT	CASYRGQPQHF
TRBV19	TRBJ2-7	TRBD2	once	TGTGCCACCCACAAAGGCACTAGCGGAACCTACGAGCAGTACTTC	CATHKGTSGTYEQYF
TRBV5-5	TRBJ2-2	-	-	TGTGCCAGCAGCTGGGCCTTCCCCACCGGGGAGCTGTTTTTT	CASSWAFPTGELFF
TRBV19	TRBJ2-7	-	-	TGTGCCAGTAGTGTGGTCGGCGGGAAGGGCGAGCAGTACTTC	CASSVVGGKGEQYF
TRBV19	TRBJ2-7	-	-	TGTGCCAGTAGTCTCCGGGCCTCGCACCACGAGCAGTACTTC	CASSLRASHHEQYF
TRBV29-1	TRBJ2-5	-	once	TGCAGCGTTGCCCATAGGGGGCAAGAGACCCAGTACTTC	CSVAHRGQETQYF
TRBV7-2	TRBJ1-1	-	-	TGTGCCAGCAGCTTAAGGGTTTCGGGCACTGAAGCTTTCTTT	CASSLRVSGTEAFF
TRBV6-1	TRBJ2-6	-	-	TGTGCCAGCAGTGAAATGGAGCACTCTGGGGCCAACGTCCTGACTTTC	CASSEMEHSGANVLTF
TRBV6-5	TRBJ2-7	-	-	TGTGCCAGCAGTTTAGCCACAGGGCCTTCCTACGAGCAGTACTTC	CASSLATGPSYEQYF
TRBV6-6	TRBJ2-4	-	-	TGTGCCAGCAGTTACTCCCAGCTAGCCAAAAACATTCAGTACTTC	CASSYSQLAKNIQYF
TRBV28	TRBJ1-5	-	once	TGTGCCAGCAGCCCTCCCGGAGGGGTTGGGGATCAGCCCCAGCATTTT	CASSPPGGVGDQPQHF